Presented here are 9 T cell receptor beta chains from one specimen sequenced in a study of T cells after yellow fever vaccination. TCRdb independently ran MiXCR on the 5' RACE reads; one entry per CDR3 protein. This sample has about 170,000 distinct CDR3 sequences, with approximately 11% found just once. The source material was CD8+ T cells sorted from PBMCs, sampled 15 days after the yellow fever booster vaccination. The receptors here all came from a man between 18 and 29 years old who received the YFV17D yellow fever vaccine.

The chain is built from TRBV4-1 and TRBJ2-2; D is unclear. Trimming removed 1 base at V and 3 bases at J, with 6 bases between. Germline CDR1 and CDR2: MGHRA and YSYEKL. CDR3 length: 14 amino acids. CDR3 DNA sequence: TGCGCCAGCAGCCAAGTATCAGACACCGGGGAGCTGTTTTTT. Translating it yields CASSQVSDTGELFF.

CDR3 nucleotides: TGTGCCAGCAGAGGAGCGACAGGGTTCTCCTACAATGAGCAGTTCTTC. It encodes CASRGATGFSYNEQFF. J is TRBJ2-1 and V is TRBV12-3 or TRBV12-4; 7 nucleotides line up with TRBD1. The length of the CDR3 is 16 residues. V lost 6 bases, J lost 0 bases, and 8 bases stayed unmatched.

The chain carries TRBV7-9 and TRBJ1-2; no reliable D call. The CDR3 is 13 amino acids. Germline assignment: CDR1 SEHNR and CDR2 FQNEAQ (reference sequence). V was clipped by 1 base and J by 2 bases, with 5 bases between them. CDR3 region: CASSLVQNYGYTF. Written as DNA, the CDR3 is TGTGCCAGCAGCTTAGTTCAGAACTATGGCTACACCTTC.

This clonotype was picked up a small number of times. The V call is TRBV20-1, the J call TRBJ2-7; D unclear. V lost 1 base, J lost 2 bases, and 12 bases lay in between. In germline, CDR1 is DFQATT, CDR2 SNEGSKA (reference sequence). The CDR3 spans 14 residues. CDR3 residues: CSARALHETYEQYV. In nucleotides, the CDR3 is TGCAGTGCTAGAGCCCTACACGAAACCTACGAGCAGTACGTC.

This clonotype has just a few counts. V usage is TRBV6-5 and J usage is TRBJ1-3; D unresolved. The CDR3 extends over 13 amino acids. Trimming left V 2 bases short and J 3 bases short, with 5 bases between. The germline V gene encodes CDR1 MNHEY and CDR2 SVGAGI. The CDR3 DNA reads as TGTGCCAGCAGTTACGTGGGTGGAAACACCATATATTTT. Its translation is CASSYVGGNTIYF.

This clonotype was picked up many times. The chain links TRBV13 to TRBJ2-1; D is unclear. The CDR3 totals 12 residues. In germline, CDR1 is PRHDT, CDR2 FYEKMQ (reference sequence). Trimming shortened V by 4 bases and J by 9 bases, and 10 bases separated the two germline ends. The DNA for the CDR3 is TGTGCCAGCAGCTCGAGTAACGGTGAGCAGTTCTTC. The encoded protein is CASSSSNGEQFF.

The CDR3 DNA sequence: TGTGCCAGCAGCTCACAGGGAGGGCCCTACAATGAGCAGTTCTTC. It codes for CASSSQGGPYNEQFF. The chain carries TRBV7-3 and TRBJ2-1; possibly TRBD2 for D (7 bases). The V end was cut by 4 bases, the J end by 2 bases, with 12 bases between. This CDR3 contains 15 residues. Germline V gene data show CDR1 as SGHTA and CDR2 as FQGTGA.

V usage is TRBV29-1 and J usage is TRBJ2-5; no reliable D call. Per the germline V gene, CDR1 is SQVTM and CDR2 is ANQGSEA. Trimming shortened V by 3 bases and J by 0 bases, and 5 bases separated the two germline ends. The CDR3 runs to 12 residues. The CDR3 loop reads CSVDEYQETQYF. CDR3 DNA sequence: TGCAGCGTTGACGAATACCAAGAGACCCAGTACTTC.

This clonotype was counted a few times. This sequence joins TRBV7-9 and TRBJ2-7; D is ambiguous. Germline CDR1 is SEHNR and CDR2 is FQNEAQ (reference sequence). There are 14 residues in the CDR3. V was trimmed by 7 bases and J by 5 bases, leaving 18 bases between them. CDR3 amino acids: CASTTGRPVDEQYV. In DNA, the CDR3 is TGTGCCAGCACGACCGGCAGGCCTGTCGACGAGCAGTACGTC.